This T cell receptor beta chain was identified during a study of blood T cell repertoires in COVID-19 (dated by TCRdb to the early 2020s). Regarding the research as a whole: The collaborator samples originated in the United States, Italy and Spain and spanned the acute and convalescent phases of COVID-19. The dataset comprised deeply sampled blood TCRbeta repertoires from subjects exposed to, actively infected with, or recovered from COVID-19. The samples were drawn from the first 160 participants of the ongoing ImmuneRACE study and from 1,254 subjects provided by 6 global collaborators. The material from the prospective study consisted of cDNA or gDNA derived from T cells, B-cell-depleted T cells, or PBMCs. A freely available public database, intended as a resource for researchers studying the immune response to SARS-CoV-2, is where the repertoires were released. HLA class I and class II types, where available, came from metadata supplied by the sample provider rather than from assay-based typing. A de-identified subject ID, COVID-19 status, age in years and sex were almost always included in the sample metadata.

The immunoSEQ Assay, a bias-controlled multiplex PCR, was used to amplify TCRbeta CDR3 regions from genomic DNA. The original methods were these. Nucleated cell counts per sample were estimated from amplification of reference gene primers within the assay. Sequence reads were collapsed and filtered to measure the absolute abundance of every unique TCRbeta CDR3 rearrangement. Productive Simpson clonality was computed per sample as the square root of Simpson's diversity index over productive rearrangements. What TCRdb holds here is the immuneACCESS table cut down to in-frame rearrangements. Part of the clones is not present; checked against another copy, under half of the missing clones reflect an unresolved V gene, and the others are unexplained. V and J calls plus clone size are reproduced from that table; the DNA served to infer D and trimming. The sample data list 150,000 or so clones, and approximately 80% of these were observed just once. Approximately 12% of the sample is taken by the ten largest.

V lost 8 bases and J lost 0 bases, and the count of bases not matched to a germline gene is 6. From the cysteine up to the phenylalanine, the CDR3 has a length of 14 residues. Solely the CDR3 DNA is kept, with 42 bases framed from the first base. The germline V gene encodes CDR1 SGHRS and CDR2 YFSETQ. This clone was seen just once. It lacks a known antigen. Base qualities are not at hand, and no much larger clone is one base apart. The paper's findings and limits, for the study overall: The amount of clinical and demographic metadata varied by source and participant and was provided uncurated.

Samples from volunteer blood donors who had recovered from COVID-19 were contributed by a second Seattle source. Collaborating institutions collected whole blood in K2EDTA tubes following their own protocols. For TCRbeta analysis, collaborators shipped samples as frozen whole blood, isolated PBMCs, or DNA extracted from either of those sample types. Source material: peripheral blood. This TCR was sampled from an older man who had recovered from COVID-19. The V and J genes are TRBV5-1 and TRBJ1-1; 8 central bases correspond to TRBD1. The CDR3 is CASKQGVVNTEAFF. At the DNA level, the sequence is TGCGCCAGTAAACAGGGGGTGGTGAACACTGAAGCTTTCTTT. Joined to the reference TRBV5-1 and TRBJ1-1 proteins, this CDR3 gives the full variable domain: KAGVTQTPRYLIKTRGQQVTLSCSPISGHRSVSWYQQTPGQGLQFLFEYFSETQRNKGNFPGRFSGRQFSNSRSEMNVSTLELGDSALYLCASKQGVVNTEAFFGQGTRLTVV.